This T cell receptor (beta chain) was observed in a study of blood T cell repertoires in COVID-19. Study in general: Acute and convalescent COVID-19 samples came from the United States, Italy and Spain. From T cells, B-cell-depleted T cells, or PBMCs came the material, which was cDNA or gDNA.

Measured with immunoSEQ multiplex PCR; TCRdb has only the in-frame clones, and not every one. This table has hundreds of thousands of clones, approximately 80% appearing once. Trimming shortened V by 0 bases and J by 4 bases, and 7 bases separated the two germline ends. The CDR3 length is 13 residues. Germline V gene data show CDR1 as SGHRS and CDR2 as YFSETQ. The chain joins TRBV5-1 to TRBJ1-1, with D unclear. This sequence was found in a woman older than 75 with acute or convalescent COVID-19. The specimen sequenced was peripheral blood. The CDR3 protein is CASSLALGTEAFF. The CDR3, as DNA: TGCGCCAGCAGCTTGGCTCTCGGCACTGAAGCTTTCTTT.